The T cell receptor beta chain under discussion was sequenced for a study of cytomegalovirus exposure and HLA in healthy donors. Trimming cost V 4 bases and J 6 bases; bases outside gene matches: 4. The CDR3 spans 14 residues. Germline V gene data show CDR1 as WSHSY and CDR2 as SAAADI. About this clone: Its target is unknown.

General study results and limits: The study listed roughly 160 cytomegalovirus-associated TCR beta chains.

It was with 60 Vbeta and 13 Jbeta primers that the PCR ran. Using immunoSEQ multiplex PCR, the repertoire was profiled, and TCRdb retains in-frame clones only, with some absent. The top ten hold approximately 13% of the sample, which has roughly 120,000 clones, about 76% seen once. The sequence derives from a woman between 55 and 75 years old in good health and CMV-seropositive. Specimen: PBMCs. The chain combines TRBV10-2 with TRBJ1-5, with 9 bases fitting TRBD1. This CDR3 is CASSAGTGIQPQHF. The CDR3 coding sequence is TGCGCCAGCAGTGCCGGGACAGGGATTCAGCCCCAGCATTTT.